These T cell receptor beta chains were read from a single sample in a study of patients and donors after allogeneic stem cell transplantation. TCRdb itself ran the RT-PCR reads through MiXCR, one entry per CDR3 protein. This table holds about 160,000 distinct CDR3 sequences, around 30% found once. Sequenced sample: blood, either unsorted or a sorted T cell fraction (not recorded which). Receptors were obtained from a human donor who was either an allogeneic HSCT recipient or a stem cell or donor lymphocyte infusion donor (not recorded which). It is not recorded whose cells these are; they may come from a transplant donor. Both conserved end residues are part of each CDR3. The order of the fields is J gene, V gene, D gene, CDR3 protein. D genes are given only for firm matches.

j_gene: TRBJ2-3
v_gene: TRBV15
d_gene: NA
CDR3aa: CATSRVPWRPFTDTQYF

j_gene: TRBJ1-1
v_gene: TRBV12-5
d_gene: TRBD1
CDR3aa: CASGWGQGRFFMNTEAFF

j_gene: TRBJ2-1
v_gene: TRBV6-6
d_gene: TRBD1
CDR3aa: CAIDRGGGNEQFF

j_gene: TRBJ1-2
v_gene: TRBV20-1
d_gene: NA
CDR3aa: CSAGGSNYGYTF

j_gene: TRBJ1-2
v_gene: TRBV29-1
d_gene: NA
CDR3aa: CSVSEGYGYTF

j_gene: TRBJ1-5
v_gene: TRBV5-1
d_gene: NA
CDR3aa: CASKGGLGNQPQHF

j_gene: TRBJ2-6
v_gene: TRBV27
d_gene: TRBD2
CDR3aa: CASRPGTTGANVLTF

j_gene: TRBJ2-2
v_gene: TRBV29-1
d_gene: NA
CDR3aa: CSVEGYANTGELFF

j_gene: TRBJ1-5
v_gene: TRBV6-2/TRBV6-3
d_gene: NA
CDR3aa: CASSPPGTIGWNQPQHF

j_gene: TRBJ1-2
v_gene: TRBV6-5
d_gene: NA
CDR3aa: CASSRDRNPNYGYTF

j_gene: TRBJ2-3
v_gene: TRBV20-1
d_gene: TRBD1
CDR3aa: CSAQTGSTDTQYF

j_gene: TRBJ1-2
v_gene: TRBV6-1
d_gene: TRBD1
CDR3aa: CASSEPWGTGVFGYTF

j_gene: TRBJ2-2
v_gene: TRBV6-5
d_gene: TRBD1
CDR3aa: CASSYEDRDGELFF

j_gene: TRBJ2-1
v_gene: TRBV20-1
d_gene: NA
CDR3aa: CSASRSVTYNEQFF

j_gene: TRBJ2-2
v_gene: TRBV7-2
d_gene: TRBD1
CDR3aa: CASSLAKRGTASSTGELFF

j_gene: TRBJ2-7
v_gene: TRBV12-3/TRBV12-4
d_gene: TRBD2
CDR3aa: CASSPVGGGGYEQYF

j_gene: TRBJ2-3
v_gene: TRBV5-4
d_gene: TRBD2
CDR3aa: CASSLRAGGGTDTQYF

j_gene: TRBJ2-3
v_gene: TRBV29-1
d_gene: TRBD2
CDR3aa: CSVPPKGRAADTQYF

j_gene: TRBJ2-7
v_gene: TRBV7-9
d_gene: NA
CDR3aa: CASSPRDSWEQYF

j_gene: TRBJ1-2
v_gene: TRBV29-1
d_gene: NA
CDR3aa: CSVASGPNYGYTF

j_gene: TRBJ1-3
v_gene: TRBV30
d_gene: NA
CDR3aa: CAWSRVGNSGNTIYF

j_gene: TRBJ2-5
v_gene: TRBV29-1
d_gene: TRBD2
CDR3aa: CSLGGLAGTQYF

j_gene: TRBJ1-2
v_gene: TRBV7-2
d_gene: NA
CDR3aa: CASSLTVPNYGYTF

j_gene: TRBJ2-5
v_gene: TRBV19
d_gene: NA
CDR3aa: CASSIRQQETQYF

j_gene: TRBJ2-7
v_gene: TRBV12-3/TRBV12-4
d_gene: NA
CDR3aa: CASSLEVGGVGHF

j_gene: TRBJ1-2
v_gene: TRBV5-1
d_gene: TRBD1
CDR3aa: CASSFKDRGDYGYTF

j_gene: TRBJ1-1
v_gene: TRBV7-9
d_gene: NA
CDR3aa: CASSLSSSNTEAFF

j_gene: TRBJ2-3
v_gene: TRBV9
d_gene: TRBD2
CDR3aa: CASSVGLAGGADTQYF

j_gene: TRBJ2-7
v_gene: TRBV5-1
d_gene: NA
CDR3aa: CASSRTFSYEQYF